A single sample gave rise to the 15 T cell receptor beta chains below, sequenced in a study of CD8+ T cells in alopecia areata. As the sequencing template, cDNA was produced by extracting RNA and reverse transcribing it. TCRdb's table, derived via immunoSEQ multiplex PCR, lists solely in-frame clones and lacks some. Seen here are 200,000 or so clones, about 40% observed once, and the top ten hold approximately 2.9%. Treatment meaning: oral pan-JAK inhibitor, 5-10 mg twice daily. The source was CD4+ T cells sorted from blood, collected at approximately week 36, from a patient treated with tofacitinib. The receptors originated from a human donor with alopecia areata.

CDR3 amino acids: CASRRTGGYTGELFF. The CDR3 DNA reads as TGTGCCAGCAGGCGTACAGGGGGGTACACCGGGGAGCTGTTTTTT. The chain couples TRBV2 to TRBJ2-2, with 8 bases identical to TRBD1. The CDR3 contains 15 residues. J gave up 3 bases and V 6 bases, and 6 bases lay outside the gene matches. Germline CDR1 and CDR2: SNHLY and FYNNEI. The entire variable domain, with the rest obtained from reference TRBV2 and TRBJ2-2, is as follows: EPEVTQTPSHQVTQMGQEVILRCVPISNHLYFYWYRQILGQKVEFLVSFYNNEISEKSEIFDDQFSVERPDGSNFTLKIRSTKLEDSAMYFCASRRTGGYTGELFFGEGSRLTVL.

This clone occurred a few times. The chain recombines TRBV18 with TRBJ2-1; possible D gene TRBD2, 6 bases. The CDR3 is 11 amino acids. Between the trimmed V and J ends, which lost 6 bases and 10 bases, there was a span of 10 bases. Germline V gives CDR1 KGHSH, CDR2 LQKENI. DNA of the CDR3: TGTGCCAGCTCCGGGAGCGGCGAGCAGTTCTTC. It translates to CASSGSGEQFF.

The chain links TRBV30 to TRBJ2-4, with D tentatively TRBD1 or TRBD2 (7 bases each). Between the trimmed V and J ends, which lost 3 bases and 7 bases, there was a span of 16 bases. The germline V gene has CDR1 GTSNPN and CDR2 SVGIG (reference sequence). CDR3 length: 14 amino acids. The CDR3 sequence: CAWSEPQGGNIQYF. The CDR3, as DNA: TGTGCCTGGAGCGAACCTCAGGGGGGGAACATTCAGTACTTC.

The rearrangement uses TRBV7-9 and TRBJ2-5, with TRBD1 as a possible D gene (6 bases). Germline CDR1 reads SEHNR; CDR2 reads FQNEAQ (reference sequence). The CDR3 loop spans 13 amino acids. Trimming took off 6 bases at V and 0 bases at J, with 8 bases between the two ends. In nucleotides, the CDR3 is TGTGCCAGCAGAAGGGACAACCAAGAGACCCAGTACTTC. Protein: CASRRDNQETQYF.

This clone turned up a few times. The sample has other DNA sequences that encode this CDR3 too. CDR3: CASSSPLATNEKLFF. The CDR3 nucleotides are TGTGCCAGCAGTAGTCCTCTAGCAACTAATGAAAAACTGTTTTTT. The chain uses TRBV28 and TRBJ1-4; D is unresolved. Per the germline V gene, CDR1 is MDHEN and CDR2 is SYDVKM. With 5 bases removed from V and 0 bases from J, the gap between germline ends came to 10 bases. The CDR3 length is 15 residues.

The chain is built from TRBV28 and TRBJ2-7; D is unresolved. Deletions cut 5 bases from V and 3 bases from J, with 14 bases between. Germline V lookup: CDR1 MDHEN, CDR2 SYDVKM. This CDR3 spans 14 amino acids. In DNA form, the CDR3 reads TGTGCCAGCAGTACCCCCCAGGAGCGCTACGAGCAGTACTTC. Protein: CASSTPQERYEQYF.

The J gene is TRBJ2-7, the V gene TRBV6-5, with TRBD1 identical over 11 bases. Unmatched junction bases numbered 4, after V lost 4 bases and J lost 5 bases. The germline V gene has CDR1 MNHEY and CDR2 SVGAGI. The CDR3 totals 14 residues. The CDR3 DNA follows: TGTGCCAGCAGTTGGGACAGGGGGAAAAACGAGCAGTACTTC. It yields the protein CASSWDRGKNEQYF.

CDR3 DNA: TGTGCCAGCAGCTTTGAAACGGGGGTCAAAAACATTCAGTACTTC. Amino acid sequence: CASSFETGVKNIQYF. The chain is built from TRBV5-4 and TRBJ2-4; weak D call: TRBD2 (6 bases). Trimming shortened V by 2 bases and J by 3 bases, and 12 bases separated the two germline ends. This CDR3 contains 15 residues. Germline values: CDR1 SGHNT, CDR2 YYREEE (reference sequence). Full variable domain (missing parts from reference TRBV5-4 and TRBJ2-4): ETGVTQSPTHLIKTRGQQVTLRCSSQSGHNTVSWYQQALGQGPQFIFQYYREEENGRGNFPPRFSGLQFPNYSSELNVNALELDDSALYLCASSFETGVKNIQYFGAGTRLSVL.

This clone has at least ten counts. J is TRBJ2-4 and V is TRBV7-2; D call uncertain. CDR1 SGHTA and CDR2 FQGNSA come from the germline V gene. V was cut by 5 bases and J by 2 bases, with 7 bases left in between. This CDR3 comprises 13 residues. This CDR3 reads CASSRTTKNIQYF. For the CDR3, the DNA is TGTGCCAGCAGCAGAACAACCAAAAACATTCAGTACTTC. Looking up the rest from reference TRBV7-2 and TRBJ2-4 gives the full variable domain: GAGVSQSPSNKVTEKGKDVELRCDPISGHTALYWYRQSLGQGLEFLIYFQGNSAPDKSGLPSDRFSAERTGGSVSTLTIQRTQQEDSAVYLCASSRTTKNIQYFGAGTRLSVL.

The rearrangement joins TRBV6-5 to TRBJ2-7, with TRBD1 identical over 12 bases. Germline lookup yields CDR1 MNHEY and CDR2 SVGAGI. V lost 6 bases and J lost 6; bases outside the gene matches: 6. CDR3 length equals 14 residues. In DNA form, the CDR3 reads TGTGCCAGCAGCCTCCGGGACAGGGGGCGCGAGCAGTACTTC. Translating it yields CASSLRDRGREQYF.

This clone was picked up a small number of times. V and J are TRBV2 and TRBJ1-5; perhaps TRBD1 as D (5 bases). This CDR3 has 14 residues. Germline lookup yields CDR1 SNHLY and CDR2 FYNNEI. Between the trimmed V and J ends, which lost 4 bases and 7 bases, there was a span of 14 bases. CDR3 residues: CASSAQGVSQPQHF. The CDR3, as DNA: TGTGCCAGCAGTGCGCAGGGTGTCAGCCAGCCCCAGCATTTT.

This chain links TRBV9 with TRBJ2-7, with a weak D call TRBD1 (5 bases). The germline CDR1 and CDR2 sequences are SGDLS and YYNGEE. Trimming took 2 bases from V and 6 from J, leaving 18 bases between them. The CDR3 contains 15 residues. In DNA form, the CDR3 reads TGTGCCAGCAGCGTCAGGGCCGGTAACCCTAGCGAGCAGTACTTC. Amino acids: CASSVRAGNPSEQYF.

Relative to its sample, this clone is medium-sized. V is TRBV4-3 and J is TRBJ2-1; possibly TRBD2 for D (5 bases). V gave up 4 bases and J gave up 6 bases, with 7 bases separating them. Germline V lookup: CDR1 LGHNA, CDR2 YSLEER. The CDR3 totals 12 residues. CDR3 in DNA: TGCGCCAGCAGCCGGACTGTCAATGAGCAGTTCTTC. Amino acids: CASSRTVNEQFF.

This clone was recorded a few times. The CDR3 DNA reads as TGTGCCAGTACAGTGAGCCCCCGGGCCAACTATGGCTACACCTTC. It translates to CASTVSPRANYGYTF. The rearrangement links TRBV28 to TRBJ1-2; D gene unclear. Germline V lookup: CDR1 MDHEN, CDR2 SYDVKM. V gave up 9 bases and J gave up 2 bases, with 19 bases separating them. The CDR3 is 15 amino acids.

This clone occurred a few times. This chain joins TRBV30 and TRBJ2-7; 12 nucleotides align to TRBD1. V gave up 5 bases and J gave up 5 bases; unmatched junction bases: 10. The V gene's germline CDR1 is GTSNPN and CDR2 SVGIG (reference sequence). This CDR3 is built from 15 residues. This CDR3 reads CAWGVPGQGAHEQYF. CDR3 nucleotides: TGTGCCTGGGGGGTCCCGGGACAGGGGGCCCACGAGCAGTACTTC. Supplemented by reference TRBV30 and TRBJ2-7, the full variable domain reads SQTIHQWPATLVQPVGSPLSLECTVEGTSNPNLYWYRQAAGRGLQLLFYSVGIGQISSEVPQNLSASRPQDRQFILSSKKLLLSDSGFYLCAWGVPGQGAHEQYFGPGTRLTVT.